The source of this T cell receptor (beta chain) is a study of blood T cell repertoires in COVID-19. For the study at large: Sources were T cells, B-cell-depleted T cells, or PBMCs; the material itself was cDNA or gDNA.

The CDR3 sequence is 15 residues long. V lost 4 bases and J lost 8; bases outside the gene matches: 7. Germline assignment: CDR1 SEHNR and CDR2 FQNEAQ (reference sequence). Study processing details: Nucleated cell counts were estimated from reference gene primer amplification. Assay: immunoSEQ multiplex PCR; the TCRdb copy retains only in-frame clones and omits some. V, J and clone size are those of that table, while D and trimming were read from the DNA. Here the sample spans roughly 270,000 clones, roughly 87% being singletons. The chain links TRBV7-9 to TRBJ1-6; 8 bases fit TRBD1. The sequenced sample consisted of peripheral blood. The clonotype originates from a man younger than 35 with active or convalescent COVID-19. CDR3: CASSSTTGVDSPLHF. In DNA form, the CDR3 reads TGTGCCAGCAGCTCCACGACAGGGGTTGATTCACCCCTCCACTTT.